The present TCR beta chain was sequenced within a study of B cell selection in AIRE deficiency. There are 16 residues in the CDR3. CDR1 LNHNV and CDR2 YYDKDF come from the germline V gene (reference sequence). V gave up 0 bases and J gave up 3 bases; unmatched junction bases: 2. Sorting defined conventional CD4 T cells as CD4+CD127+. This table comes from immunoSEQ multiplex PCR, and its TCRdb copy is limited to in-frame clones, with some not included. This sample has over 20,000 clones; about 97% occur once, and the top ten carry about 0.19%. The receptor was isolated from a human donor with AIRE deficiency. Sequencing used conventional CD4+ T cells sorted from PBMCs. This sequence joins TRBV15 and TRBJ2-3, with 11 bases fitting TRBD2. CDR3 coding DNA: TGTGCCACCAGCAGAGATACTAGCGGGAGAACAGATACGCAGTATTTT. This sequence encodes CATSRDTSGRTDTQYF.